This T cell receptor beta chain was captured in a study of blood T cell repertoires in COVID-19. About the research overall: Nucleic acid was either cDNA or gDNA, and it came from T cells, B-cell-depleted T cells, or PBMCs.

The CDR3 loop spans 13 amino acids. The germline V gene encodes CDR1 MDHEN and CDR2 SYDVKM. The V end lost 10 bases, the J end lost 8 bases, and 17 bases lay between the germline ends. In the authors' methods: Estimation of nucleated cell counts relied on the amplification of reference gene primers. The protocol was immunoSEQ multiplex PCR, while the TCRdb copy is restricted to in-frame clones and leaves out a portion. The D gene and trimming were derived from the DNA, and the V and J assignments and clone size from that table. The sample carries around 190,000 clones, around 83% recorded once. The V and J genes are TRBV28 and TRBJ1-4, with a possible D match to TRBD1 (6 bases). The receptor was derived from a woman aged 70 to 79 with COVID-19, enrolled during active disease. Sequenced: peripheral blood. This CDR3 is CATGGDKTEKLFF. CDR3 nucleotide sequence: TGTGCCACCGGGGGGGACAAAACCGAAAAACTGTTTTTT.